The 24 T cell receptor beta chains in this list originate from one sample, sequenced in a study of blood T cell repertoires in COVID-19. Clones were read by immunoSEQ multiplex PCR, and TCRdb kept only the in-frame ones, dropping some. The sample includes some 39,000 clones, roughly 85% seen only once; the top ten take about 4.1%. Sample: peripheral blood. These receptors came from a man in his 60s with acute or convalescent COVID-19.

This chain uses TRBV5-1 with TRBJ1-2; TRBD1 matches at 12 bases. The CDR3 is 17 residues long. Germline values: CDR1 SGHRS, CDR2 YFSETQ. V dropped 4 bases and J dropped 2; count of bases not matched to a gene: 9. CDR3 nucleotide sequence: TGCGCCAGCAGCCCGCAGGGACAGGGGGCATCCAACTATGGCTACACCTTC. Translating it yields CASSPQGQGASNYGYTF. The variable domain in full, completed from reference TRBV5-1 and TRBJ1-2, reads KAGVTQTPRYLIKTRGQQVTLSCSPISGHRSVSWYQQTPGQGLQFLFEYFSETQRNKGNFPGRFSGRQFSNSRSEMNVSTLELGDSALYLCASSPQGQGASNYGYTFGSGTRLTVV.

This chain links TRBV3-1 (or the pseudogene TRBV3-2) with TRBJ1-1; 7 bases line up with TRBD1. This CDR3 spans 14 amino acids. Germline V lookup: CDR1 LGHDT, CDR2 YNNKEL (reference sequence). The trim removed 2 bases at V and 4 bases at J, leaving 4 bases unmatched. The CDR3 loop reads CASSQSAGGTEAFF. The CDR3 nucleotides are TGTGCCAGCAGCCAATCCGCAGGGGGCACTGAAGCTTTCTTT.

The rearrangement joins TRBV19 to TRBJ1-2; D is unresolved. The CDR3 contains 15 residues. Trimming stripped 5 bases from V and 8 bases from J, with 21 bases between. Germline V lookup: CDR1 LNHDA, CDR2 SQIVND (reference sequence). The DNA of the CDR3 is TGTGCCAGTAGTCTCTCCCTCACGCTGCGGTGGGGCTACACCTTC. Translated: CASSLSLTLRWGYTF.

The V gene is TRBV23-1, the J gene TRBJ2-7, with a possible D match to TRBD1 (5 bases). TRBV23-1 is an ORF, with its function uncertain. This CDR3 contains 15 residues. Trimming pared 2 bases from V and 3 bases from J, leaving 14 bases between. The DNA for the CDR3 is TGCGCCAGCAGTCAACTTCTCTCCGACAGCTACGAGCAGTACTTC. It yields the protein CASSQLLSDSYEQYF.

The chain links TRBV9 to TRBJ1-5; a possible D gene is TRBD1 (5 bases). This CDR3 is built from 15 residues. Germline values: CDR1 SGDLS, CDR2 YYNGEE. Trimming pared 0 bases from V and 5 bases from J, leaving 12 bases between. The CDR3 DNA reads TGTGCCAGCAGCGTAGGGGGGGGAAACGATCAGCCCCAGCATTTT. The encoded protein is CASSVGGGNDQPQHF.

This clone was found once. This CDR3 reads CASSKGEGGTEAFF. In DNA, the CDR3 is TGTGCCAGCTCAAAGGGGGAGGGAGGCACTGAAGCTTTCTTT. The chain links TRBV5-5 to TRBJ1-1, with D maybe TRBD1 (6 bases). The CDR3 is made up of 14 amino acids. V was trimmed by 7 bases and J by 4 bases, leaving 17 bases between them. Germline-derived CDR1 and CDR2 are SGHKS and YYEKEE (reference sequence).

The V and J genes are TRBV13 and TRBJ1-6, with a tentative D call TRBD1 (5 bases). The germline CDR1 and CDR2 sequences are PRHDT and FYEKMQ (reference sequence). The CDR3 covers 13 residues. The V end was cut by 5 bases, the J end by 3 bases, with 5 bases between. CDR3 sequence (DNA): TGTGCCAGCAGCGACAGCTATAATTCACCCCTCCACTTT. Translating gives CASSDSYNSPLHF. Filled out from reference TRBV13 and TRBJ1-6, the complete variable domain reads AAGVIQSPRHLIKEKRETATLKCYPIPRHDTVYWYQQGPGQDPQFLISFYEKMQSDKGSIPDRFSAQQFSDYHSELNMSSLELGDSALYFCASSDSYNSPLHFGNGTRLTVT.

V is TRBV18 and J is TRBJ1-1; 8 bases agree with TRBD1. This CDR3 region has 13 residues. Germline CDR1 reads KGHSH; CDR2 reads LQKENI. Trimming at V came to 6 bases and at J to 7 bases, leaving 7 bases not matched to a gene. CDR3 in DNA: TGTGCCAGCTCGAGCGGACAGGGTATTGAAGCTTTCTTT. Its protein product is CASSSGQGIEAFF.

The V call is TRBV12-3 or TRBV12-4, the J call TRBJ2-3; D unclear. CDR3 length: 13 amino acids. V lost 5 bases and J lost 4, with 10 bases in between. CDR3 sequence (DNA): TGTGCCAGCAGTCGACTGGGTGCAGATACGCAGTATTTT. Translation: CASSRLGADTQYF.

In this sample, this clone turned up once. The CDR3 loop reads CASSLVVQNSIREQFF. The CDR3 bases are TGTGCCAGCAGCTTAGTGGTCCAAAACTCTATCAGGGAGCAGTTCTTC. This chain joins TRBV7-2 and TRBJ2-1; D is ambiguous. The CDR3 covers 16 residues. V dropped 1 base and J dropped 10 bases, with 20 bases sitting between them. Germline CDR1 reads SGHTA; CDR2 reads FQGNSA.

The CDR3 sequence is CASSRGTGTDTQYF. In DNA, the CDR3 is TGTGCCAGCAGCCGCGGGACAGGGACAGATACGCAGTATTTT. This rearrangement joins TRBV7-9 to TRBJ2-3; 9 bases align to TRBD1. This CDR3 has 14 amino acids. V lost 5 bases to trimming and J lost 3 bases; unmatched junction nucleotides: 3. Per germline, CDR1 SEHNR and CDR2 FQNEAQ (reference sequence).

This chain links TRBV6-5 with TRBJ1-2; perhaps TRBD1 as D (5 bases). Germline CDR1 and CDR2: MNHEY and SVGAGI. V was cut by 0 bases and J by 4 bases, with 12 bases left in between. This CDR3 has 15 residues. The DNA for the CDR3 is TGTGCCAGCAGTTACTCCGGGGGGGTTACCTATGGCTACACCTTC. This codes for CASSYSGGVTYGYTF.

The chain uses TRBV10-3 and TRBJ2-1, with 12 bases matching TRBD1. Germline CDR1 ENHRY, CDR2 SYGVKD. This CDR3 comprises 18 residues. V was pared by 0 bases and J by 7 bases, with 10 bases of the junction left unmatched. The CDR3 loop reads CAISESKLGTGGVNEQFF. The CDR3 DNA follows: TGTGCCATCAGTGAGTCGAAATTAGGGACAGGGGGCGTGAATGAGCAGTTCTTC.

The chain joins TRBV18 to TRBJ1-2; perhaps TRBD1 as D (6 bases). The length of the CDR3 is 13 residues. V gave up 2 bases and J gave up 6 bases, with 10 bases separating them. Germline V gene sequence: CDR1 KGHSH, CDR2 LQKENI. The DNA of the CDR3 is TGTGCCAGCTCACCATTACAGGGTAATGGCTACACCTTC. As protein: CASSPLQGNGYTF.

The chain uses TRBV3-1 (or the pseudogene TRBV3-2) and TRBJ2-3; D might be TRBD2 (6 bases). The V and J ends lost 2 bases and 9 bases respectively, with 12 bases between them. The germline gives CDR1 LGHDT, CDR2 YNNKEL (reference sequence). The CDR3 consists of 13 residues. CDR3 sequence reads: CASSQTRETTQYF. CDR3 DNA sequence: TGTGCCAGCAGCCAAACTCGGGAGACAACGCAGTATTTT.

The chain couples TRBV5-5 to TRBJ1-5; D unclear. Trimming shortened V by 2 bases and J by 6 bases, and 15 bases separated the two germline ends. CDR3 size: 15 residues. Germline V lookup: CDR1 SGHKS, CDR2 YYEKEE (reference sequence). Here the CDR3 reads CASSFLYGGPQPQHF. CDR3 coding DNA: TGTGCCAGCAGCTTTTTATATGGAGGGCCTCAGCCCCAGCATTTT.

The chain joins TRBV28 to TRBJ1-4; a possible D gene is TRBD1 (6 bases). CDR1 and CDR2 (germline): MDHEN, SYDVKM. V lost 4 bases, J lost 8 bases, and 20 bases lay in between. CDR3 size: 16 residues. The CDR3 bases are TGTGCCAGCAGTTCCCCGCCAGGGGCATCAAGGGAAAAACTGTTTTTT. This sequence encodes CASSSPPGASREKLFF.

V is TRBV6-5 and J is TRBJ1-2; TRBD1 might be the D (6 bases). V dropped 2 bases and J dropped 4 bases, with 11 bases sitting between them. The CDR3 has 14 residues. Germline V gene data show CDR1 as MNHEY and CDR2 as SVGAGI. CDR3: CASSYPRGSYGYTF. The CDR3 bases are TGTGCCAGCAGTTACCCGAGGGGGTCCTATGGCTACACCTTC.

J is TRBJ1-5 and V is TRBV24-1; D is unresolved. This CDR3 has 14 amino acids. Germline-derived CDR1 and CDR2 are KGHDR and SFDVKD. The V end was cut by 7 bases, the J end by 0 bases, with 9 bases between. DNA for the CDR3: TGTGCCACCAGCGGACTGAATAGCAATCAGCCCCAGCATTTT. Its translation: CATSGLNSNQPQHF.

As for this clone: The same CDR3 is also encoded by other DNA sequences in this sample. V and J are TRBV27 and TRBJ1-5; D gene unclear. In germline, CDR1 is MNHEY, CDR2 SMNVEV (reference sequence). This CDR3 has 13 amino acids. V shed 5 bases and J shed 9 bases, with 14 bases lying between them. The DNA of the CDR3 is TGTGCCAGCAGTCAGCAGGCTCGATCGCCCCAGCATTTT. This gives the protein CASSQQARSPQHF.

This sequence joins TRBV5-5 and TRBJ1-4, with D perhaps matching TRBD1 (5 bases). This CDR3 is built from 15 residues. Looked up from germline, CDR1 is SGHKS and CDR2 is YYEKEE (reference sequence). V was cut by 2 bases and J by 4 bases, with 12 bases left in between. The chain's CDR3 is CASSFGRGSNEKLFF. The CDR3 DNA follows: TGTGCCAGCAGCTTTGGACGGGGGAGTAATGAAAAACTGTTTTTT.

The chain uses TRBV5-8 and TRBJ1-1; D is perhaps TRBD1 (5 bases). V was trimmed by 7 bases and J by 5 bases, leaving 15 bases between them. Germline CDR1 SGHTS, CDR2 YDEGEE. The CDR3 loop spans 13 amino acids. The chain's CDR3 is CASLVGHGTEAFF. For the CDR3, the DNA is TGTGCCAGCCTCGTGGGGCATGGGACTGAAGCTTTCTTT.

DNA of the CDR3: TGTGCCACCCGGGGGGAGAATGAGCAGTTCTTC. Amino acids: CATRGENEQFF. The chain is built from TRBV7-2 and TRBJ2-1; the match to TRBD2 covers 7 bases. Germline lookup yields CDR1 SGHTA and CDR2 FQGNSA. This CDR3 has 11 residues. V gave up 10 bases and J gave up 7 bases; unmatched junction bases: 4. Looking up the rest from reference TRBV7-2 and TRBJ2-1 gives the full variable domain: GAGVSQSPSNKVTEKGKDVELRCDPISGHTALYWYRQSLGQGLEFLIYFQGNSAPDKSGLPSDRFSAERTGGSVSTLTIQRTQQEDSAVYLCATRGENEQFFGPGTRLTVL.

The gene calls are TRBV4-3 and TRBJ1-2; D is possibly TRBD1 (5 bases). Trimming cost V 4 bases and J 2 bases, with 11 bases left between them. Germline V gives CDR1 LGHNA, CDR2 YSLEER. The CDR3 is made up of 14 amino acids. CDR3 protein: CASSPEGANYGYTF. CDR3 nucleotides: TGCGCCAGCAGCCCTGAAGGGGCCAACTATGGCTACACCTTC.